A selection of T cell receptor beta chains follows, all from one sample in a study of blood T cells in healthy people across ages. In TCRdb, the 5' RACE reads were re-called with MiXCR into one record per CDR3 protein. Of about 580,000 distinct CDR3 sequences listed, roughly 43% are singletons. Sequencing was carried out using blood. The receptor set was obtained from a man aged 80 or over in good health. CDR3s include the opening cysteine and the closing phenylalanine or tryptophan. Fields, in order: D gene, V gene, clone size, J gene, CDR3 DNA, CDR3 protein. A D gene is named only where the DNA matches it firmly. Clone size is shown for a subset of rows, as once, few, many or a class of expanded clone.

NA	TRBV7-9	once	TRBJ1-6	TGTGCCAGCAGCAGAACCACAGACTCACCCCTCCACTTT	CASSRTTDSPLHF
NA	TRBV25-1	NA	TRBJ2-5	TGTGCCAGCAGTCCGAGAACACTGCAGGAGACCCAGTACTTC	CASSPRTLQETQYF
NA	TRBV20-1	few	TRBJ2-3	TGCAGTGCTAGAGATACGGGTCACCAAAGGGGGACAGATACGCAGTATTTT	CSARDTGHQRGTDTQYF
TRBD2	TRBV27	NA	TRBJ2-3	TGTGCCAGCAGTTTTCGGGGGGGGGCCGCAGATACGCAGTATTTC	CASSFRGGAADTQYF
NA	TRBV20-1	NA	TRBJ1-2	TGCAGTGCTGTGGGGGGACTTGGTTACACCTTC	CSAVGGLGYTF
TRBD2	TRBV3-1	NA	TRBJ2-1	TGTGCCAGCAGCCAAGATTGGGGGACTAGCGCGGGGGGTAGGCAGTTCTTC	CASSQDWGTSAGGRQFF
NA	TRBV28	NA	TRBJ1-4	TGTGCCAGCAGTTTAGCGGGCAGAGCGGAGGAAAAACTGTTTTTT	CASSLAGRAEEKLFF
TRBD1	TRBV20-1	few	TRBJ2-1	TGCAGTGCTTGGGGACAGGGGGGCTCCGGGACTAGCTCCAATGAGCAGTTCTTC	CSAWGQGGSGTSSNEQFF
NA	TRBV7-2	NA	TRBJ1-2	TGTGCCAGCAGTTCCGGGCTCGGGGACTATGGCTACACCTTC	CASSSGLGDYGYTF
TRBD1	TRBV2	NA	TRBJ1-5	TGTGCCAGCAGTGTGGACAGGACCCAGCATTTT	CASSVDRTQHF
NA	TRBV6-6	many	TRBJ1-1	TGTGCCAGCAGTTACTCGAGACAGTCGAACACTGAAGCTTTCTTT	CASSYSRQSNTEAFF
NA	TRBV10-1	few	TRBJ1-5	TGCGCCGGCAAGAAGGGGGGGAATCAGCCCCAGCATTTT	CAGKKGGNQPQHF
TRBD1	TRBV10-2	NA	TRBJ1-2	TGCGCCAGCAATGCGGACAGGAACGGTGGCTACACCTTC	CASNADRNGGYTF
TRBD1	TRBV4-3	few	TRBJ1-2	TGCGCCAGCAGCCAAGGCGGGACAGGGCCGTGGGGCTACACCTTC	CASSQGGTGPWGYTF
TRBD1	TRBV5-6	few	TRBJ2-3	TGTGCCAGCAGCTGGGACAGGGGGCGAGATACGCAGTATTTT	CASSWDRGRDTQYF
NA	TRBV11-2	NA	TRBJ2-7	TGTGCCAGCAGCACAGCAGGGTCATACGAGCAGTACTTC	CASSTAGSYEQYF
NA	TRBV4-1	many	TRBJ1-5	TGCGCCAGCAGCCAAGCCCTAACAGGAAATCAGCCCCAGCATTTT	CASSQALTGNQPQHF
TRBD1	TRBV6-5	NA	TRBJ1-2	TGTGCCAGCAGAGGGGACAGGCGCTATGGCTACACCTTC	CASRGDRRYGYTF
NA	TRBV7-9	few	TRBJ2-7	TGTGCCAGCAGCTTTGGTGGGGCGATGGCCTACGAGCAGTACTTC	CASSFGGAMAYEQYF
TRBD1	TRBV20-1	NA	TRBJ2-7	TGCAGCGTTTCAGGGGGCTACTCCTACGAGCAGTACTTC	CSVSGGYSYEQYF
NA	TRBV3-1	NA	TRBJ2-3	TGTGCCAGCAGCCAAACGCCTGGCGGCACAGATACGCAGTATTTT	CASSQTPGGTDTQYF
TRBD2	TRBV6-6	many	TRBJ2-1	TGTGCCAGCAGGCGGACTAGCGGGAGGGCCAATGAGCAGTTCTTC	CASRRTSGRANEQFF
NA	TRBV29-1	few	TRBJ2-3	TGCAGCGTTGAATTGGGTGAGGGAAGCACAGATACGCAGTATTTT	CSVELGEGSTDTQYF
NA	TRBV6-6	many	TRBJ1-5	TGTGCCAGCAGTTTCCAGGGTGGTCAGCCCCAGCATTTT	CASSFQGGQPQHF
TRBD2	TRBV5-1	few	TRBJ2-5	TGCGCCAGCAGCTTGGCCGGCGGGAGCGGGGAGACCCAGTACTTC	CASSLAGGSGETQYF
NA	TRBV20-1	few	TRBJ2-6	TGCAGTGCTAGAGATCCTCAGAGCTCTGGGGCCAACGTCCTGACTTTC	CSARDPQSSGANVLTF
TRBD2	TRBV6-5	few	TRBJ2-1	TGTGCCCGGCCTAGCGGGAGCGATGAGCAGTTCTTC	CARPSGSDEQFF
NA	TRBV7-9	many	TRBJ2-3	TGTGCCAGCAGCTTAGGCGGCGCCACTAGCACAGATACGCAGTATTTT	CASSLGGATSTDTQYF
NA	TRBV7-2	NA	TRBJ2-3	TGTGCCAGCAGCTTATCTAGCCCGAGCACAGATACGCAGTATTTT	CASSLSSPSTDTQYF
NA	TRBV20-1	NA	TRBJ1-6	TGCAGTGCGCACCGGGGCTCCTATAATTCACCCCTCCACTTT	CSAHRGSYNSPLHF
TRBD2	TRBV9	few	TRBJ2-7	TGTGCCAGCGGACTAGCGGGAGGGCACGAGCAGTACTTC	CASGLAGGHEQYF
NA	TRBV29-1	NA	TRBJ2-1	TGCAGCGTTGACCTGAATGGGGATGAGCAGTTCTTC	CSVDLNGDEQFF
NA	TRBV20-1	NA	TRBJ2-1	TGCAGTGCTAGAGGGGAAGTAAATGAGCAGTTCTTC	CSARGEVNEQFF
NA	TRBV14	NA	TRBJ1-1	TGTGCCAGCAGCCAAGATAGAGGCGGGCAAGAAGCTTTCTTT	CASSQDRGGQEAFF
TRBD2	TRBV3-1	NA	TRBJ2-1	TGTGCCAGCAGCCAACCTTCTAGGAGCGGGGGCCGGTTCGATGAGCAGTTCTTC	CASSQPSRSGGRFDEQFF
NA	TRBV7-7	NA	TRBJ1-4	TGTGCTAGCAGCCGACAGTACGACGAAAAACTGTTTTTT	CASSRQYDEKLFF
NA	TRBV9	few	TRBJ1-2	TGTGCCAGCAGCCGTATGGTTGGGGACTATGGCTACACCTTC	CASSRMVGDYGYTF
NA	TRBV6-5	NA	TRBJ1-6	TGTGCCAGCAGTTACTCGGACAGAGTTAATTCACCCCTCCACTTT	CASSYSDRVNSPLHF
NA	TRBV11-2	few	TRBJ2-7	TGTGCCAGCAGCTGGCCGGACCGAACCTACGAGCAGTACTTC	CASSWPDRTYEQYF
NA	TRBV30	few	TRBJ2-1	TGTGCCTGGAACCGGGCTAGCGCGTACTACAATGAGCAGTTCTTC	CAWNRASAYYNEQFF
NA	TRBV7-2	NA	TRBJ2-5	TGTGCCAGCAGCTTACTTCCCCGGGATGAGCAGTACTTC	CASSLLPRDEQYF
TRBD1	TRBV29-1	many	TRBJ2-7	TGCAGCATGAAAAGCGGGACAGGGACTTCCTACGAGCAGTACTTC	CSMKSGTGTSYEQYF
TRBD2	TRBV7-2	NA	TRBJ2-1	TGTGCCAGCAGCCGAGACCCGGGACTAGCGGTCAATGAGCAGTTCTTC	CASSRDPGLAVNEQFF
TRBD1	TRBV10-3	NA	TRBJ2-7	TGTGCCGTCGGGACAGGGAGCTCCTACGAGCAGTACTTC	CAVGTGSSYEQYF
NA	TRBV29-1	NA	TRBJ2-7	TGCAGCGTTGCAAGCAGTACCTACGAGCAGTACTTC	CSVASSTYEQYF
NA	TRBV5-1	NA	TRBJ2-5	TGCGCCAGCAGTAATGCGTTACAGCTAGAGACCCAGTACTTC	CASSNALQLETQYF
NA	TRBV20-1	NA	TRBJ2-7	TGCAGTGCTATGATCGGGACACGCGAGCAGTACTTC	CSAMIGTREQYF
NA	TRBV30	NA	TRBJ1-6	TGTGCCTGGACCCCCGGGGGGAGCTCCTATAATTCACCCCTCCACTTT	CAWTPGGSSYNSPLHF